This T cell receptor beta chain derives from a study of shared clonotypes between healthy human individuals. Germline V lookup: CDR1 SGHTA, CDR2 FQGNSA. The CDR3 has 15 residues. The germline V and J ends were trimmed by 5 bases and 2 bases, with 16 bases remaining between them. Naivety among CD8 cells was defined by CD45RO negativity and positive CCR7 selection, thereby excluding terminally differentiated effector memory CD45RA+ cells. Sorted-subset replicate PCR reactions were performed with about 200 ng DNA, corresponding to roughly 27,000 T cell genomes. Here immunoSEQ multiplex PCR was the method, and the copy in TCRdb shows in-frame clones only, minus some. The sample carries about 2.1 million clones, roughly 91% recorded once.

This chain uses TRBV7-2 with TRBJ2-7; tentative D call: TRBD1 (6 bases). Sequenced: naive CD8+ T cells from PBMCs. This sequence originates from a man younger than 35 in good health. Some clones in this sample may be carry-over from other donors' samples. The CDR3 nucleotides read TGTGCCAGCAGCCACCTTCCCGAGGGGGCCTACGAGCAGTACTTC. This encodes CASSHLPEGAYEQYF.